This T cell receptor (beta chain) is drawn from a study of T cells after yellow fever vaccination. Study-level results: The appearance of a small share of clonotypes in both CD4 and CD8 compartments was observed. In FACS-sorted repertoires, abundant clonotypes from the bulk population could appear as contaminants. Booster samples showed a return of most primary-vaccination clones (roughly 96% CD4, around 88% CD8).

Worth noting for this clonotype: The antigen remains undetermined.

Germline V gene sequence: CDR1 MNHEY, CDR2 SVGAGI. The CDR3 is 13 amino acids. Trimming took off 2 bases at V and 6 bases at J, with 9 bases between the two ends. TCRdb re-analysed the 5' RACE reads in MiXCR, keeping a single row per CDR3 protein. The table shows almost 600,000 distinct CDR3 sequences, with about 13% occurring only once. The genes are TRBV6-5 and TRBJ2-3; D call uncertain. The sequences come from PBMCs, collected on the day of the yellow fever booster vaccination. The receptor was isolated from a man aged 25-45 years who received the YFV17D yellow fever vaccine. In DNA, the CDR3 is TGTGCCAGCAGTTACCACTGGGGTGATACGCAGTATTTT. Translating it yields CASSYHWGDTQYF.